These T cell receptor beta chains were read from a single sample in a study of T cell changes during pregnancy in multiple sclerosis. Some clones are missing from TCRdb's copy, which holds only in-frame ones; the method was immunoSEQ multiplex PCR. The sample records under 45,000 clones, about 88% being singletons. The sample here was CD8+ T cells from peripheral blood mononuclear cells, taken in the first trimester of pregnancy. The receptors were gathered from a female donor with multiple sclerosis, enrolled in a pregnancy study. Each CDR3 is given with its conserved first and last residue. The D gene is left open where the match is weak. Size tells how often a clone was seen (once, few, many) or the class of an expanded clone, and some rows leave it out.

J gene | D gene | V gene | clone size | CDR3 DNA | CDR3 protein
TRBJ2-7 | TRBD1 | TRBV27 | - | TGTGCCAGCAGGTTCGGGACAGATTCCTACGAGCAGTACTTC | CASRFGTDSYEQYF
TRBJ2-2 | TRBD1 | TRBV6-1 | - | TGTGCCAGCAGTGAGTACGCAGGGGGCTATACGAACACCGGGGAGCTGTTTTTT | CASSEYAGGYTNTGELFF
TRBJ1-1 | - | TRBV29-1 | - | TGCAGCGTTGATAGCTGGGCTGAAGCTTTCTTT | CSVDSWAEAFF
TRBJ1-1 | - | TRBV29-1 | few | TGCAGCGTTGAGTCGGGGGGCACTGAAGCTTTCTTT | CSVESGGTEAFF
TRBJ2-1 | - | TRBV13 | - | TGTGCCAGCAGCTCCCGGACAACGAGCTCCTACAATGAGCAGTTCTTC | CASSSRTTSSYNEQFF
TRBJ1-2 | - | TRBV4-3 | - | TGCGCCAGCAGCCAAGATCCGACAGACTCTAACTATGGCTACACCTTC | CASSQDPTDSNYGYTF
TRBJ2-7 | - | TRBV4-2 | - | TGTGCCAGCAGCCAATACAGGGTCTACGAGCAGTACTTC | CASSQYRVYEQYF
TRBJ2-2 | - | TRBV27 | - | TGTGCCAGCAGTTCCAACGGGGAGCTGTTTTTT | CASSSNGELFF
TRBJ1-1 | TRBD1 | TRBV5-8 | few | TGTGCCAGCAGCCCAGCCAGACAGGGTCTCGGGATGAACACTGAAGCTTTCTTT | CASSPARQGLGMNTEAFF
TRBJ2-1 | TRBD2 | TRBV4-1 | once | TGCGCCAGCAGGAGCGGGGGGCTCTCGGGCAATGAGCAGTTCTTC | CASRSGGLSGNEQFF
TRBJ2-3 | - | TRBV4-1 | - | TGCGCCAGCAGCCAAGGGGCTACGCAGTATTTT | CASSQGATQYF
TRBJ1-1 | TRBD1 | TRBV10-3 | - | TGTGCCATCAGTGAGTCGTCGGGACAGAACATGAACACTGAAGCTTTCTTT | CAISESSGQNMNTEAFF
TRBJ1-1 | - | TRBV19 | - | TGTGCCAGTAGTACCGACAGGGAAGCTTTCTTT | CASSTDREAFF
TRBJ2-7 | TRBD2 | TRBV9 | - | TGTGCCAGCAGCGTAGCGGCTAGCGGATACGAGCAGTACTTC | CASSVAASGYEQYF
TRBJ1-1 | - | TRBV7-3 | few | TGTGCCACACTACTCAGTATTTGGACTGAAGCTTTCTTT | CATLLSIWTEAFF
TRBJ2-7 | TRBD1 | TRBV5-1 | - | TGCGCCAGCTCCCTAACCGGGACAGGGTTCGACGAGCAGTACTTC | CASSLTGTGFDEQYF
TRBJ1-1 | TRBD1 | TRBV6-5 | - | TGTGCCAGCAGCTCCCTGTTGACAGGGAGGACTGAAGCTTTCTTT | CASSSLLTGRTEAFF
TRBJ2-3 | TRBD2 | TRBV7-2 | - | TGTGCCAGCAGCTTCGAGCGGGGGGGCACAGATACGCAGTATTTT | CASSFERGGTDTQYF
TRBJ2-7 | - | TRBV30 | - | TGTGCCTGGAGTGCTCCTAAGACAGGCGGAACCTACGAGCAGTACTTC | CAWSAPKTGGTYEQYF
TRBJ2-1 | TRBD2 | TRBV9 | - | TGTGCCAGCAGCGGACGTCAGGGACTAGCGGGTACGGAGCAGTTCTTC | CASSGRQGLAGTEQFF
TRBJ2-7 | TRBD1 | TRBV29-1 | - | TGCAGCGTTGAAGGCCCTCCGGGGACAGGGGCCTACGAGCAGTACTTC | CSVEGPPGTGAYEQYF
TRBJ2-7 | - | TRBV9 | once | TGTGCCAGCAGTGCAGGCTACGAGCAGTACTTC | CASSAGYEQYF
TRBJ2-5 | TRBD2 | TRBV6-5 | once | TGTGCCAGCAGTAACTCGGGGGGGGAGACCCAGTACTTC | CASSNSGGETQYF
TRBJ1-5 | TRBD1 | TRBV11-2 | - | TGTGCCAGCAGCTTAGGGGACAGGGGTATGCGGCCCCAGCATTTT | CASSLGDRGMRPQHF
TRBJ1-2 | TRBD1 | TRBV6-6 | - | TGTGCCAGCAGTTACGAAGGGGGCGGCTATGGCTACACCTTC | CASSYEGGGYGYTF
TRBJ1-1 | TRBD1 | TRBV29-1 | - | TGCAGCGTTGGGCCAGGGGGCCCTCGGACTGAAGCTTTCTTT | CSVGPGGPRTEAFF
TRBJ2-5 | - | TRBV10-3 | - | TGTGCCATCAGCCAGGGGTACCAAGAGACCCAGTACTTC | CAISQGYQETQYF
TRBJ2-5 | - | TRBV19 | - | TGTGCCAGTAGTATTCCGGGAATCCAAGAGACCCAGTACTTC | CASSIPGIQETQYF
TRBJ2-7 | - | TRBV29-1 | - | TGCAGCGTTCTTACTAGGGCAGATTCCTACGAGCAGTACTTC | CSVLTRADSYEQYF
TRBJ1-1 | - | TRBV6-6 | - | TGTGCCAGCAGTTACATCGGCGGAGAAGCTTTCTTT | CASSYIGGEAFF
TRBJ1-2 | - | TRBV2 | - | TGTGCCAGCCGTAGATTCTATGGCTACACCTTC | CASRRFYGYTF
TRBJ2-5 | TRBD1 | TRBV5-6 | - | TGTGCCAGCAGCTCCAGGACAGGGGGCCCACGCAGCTACCAAGAGACCCAGTACTTC | CASSSRTGGPRSYQETQYF
TRBJ2-7 | - | TRBV5-1 | - | TGCGCCAGCAGCTTGGAGTATTCGGTCTACGAGCAGTACTTC | CASSLEYSVYEQYF
TRBJ2-5 | - | TRBV21-1 | - | TGTGCCAGCAGCAAAGACCCAACAGGTGCAAGAGAGACCCAGTACTTC | CASSKDPTGARETQYF
TRBJ1-5 | - | TRBV19 | - | TGTGCCAGTAGTATTAAGTCGGGGGATAAGGCAGCCCAGCATTTT | CASSIKSGDKAAQHF
TRBJ2-2 | - | TRBV6-5 | - | TGTGCCAGCACCTACGAAACCGGGGAGCTGTTTTTT | CASTYETGELFF